The T cell receptor (beta chain) under discussion was sequenced for a study of OX40 agonist ivuxolimab in advanced cancers. Study-wide context: Ivuxolimab was an agonistic, fully human IgG2 monoclonal antibody directed against OX40 (CD134), a costimulatory receptor. Intravenous ivuxolimab was administered to patients every 2 weeks at six dose levels: 0.01, 0.1, 0.3, 1.5, 3 and 10 mg/kg. Of the approximately 50 dose-escalation patients, hepatocellular carcinoma was present in some 19, melanoma in approximately 15, renal cell carcinoma in 9 and head and neck cancer in 9. A male proportion of around 80% and a mean age of about 60 years, ranging from about 20 to 80, were recorded for the dose-escalation cohort. Prior anti-PD-1, anti-PD-L1 or anti-CTLA-4 therapy was permitted, and 30% to 45% of dose-escalation patients had received checkpoint inhibitors. Partial responses were achieved by three dose-escalation patients, of whom one had hepatocellular carcinoma and two had cutaneous melanoma. The point of sequencing TCRbeta in the periphery was to test whether ivuxolimab changed TCR sequence diversity and drove clonal T-cell expansion. The paper covers the monotherapy dose-escalation part of the phase I ivuxolimab trial, which included N ≈ 50 patients. Broad study findings and their caveats: After ivuxolimab, more expanded clones were found on average in CD8+ T cells than in CD4+ T cells. Low levels of normalized T-cell clonal expansion were also seen in some patients who did not respond. The antigen specificity of the peripheral T cells that underwent clonal expansion was not determined. At doses of 0.1 to 3.0 mg/kg, clonal expansion of both CD4+ and CD8+ T cells in blood was seen between baseline and week 6. Partial responders in the 0.1-3.0 mg/kg groups had among the lowest normalized peripheral clonal expansion, especially among CD8+ T cells.

As concerns this clone: The specificity of this receptor is unknown. Base qualities are missing; no much larger clone stands one base away.

The trial excluded patients who had a history of autoimmune disease or who were on systemic immunosuppression. In every dose cohort, peripheral blood was drawn for TCR sequencing at baseline, cycle 4 day 1, and cycle 7 day 1. The samples were drawn from a first-in-human, open-label, multicenter phase I dose-escalation trial of ivuxolimab. Adults with locally advanced or metastatic head and neck squamous cell, hepatocellular, melanoma or renal cell carcinoma were enrolled in the trial. CD4+ and CD8+ T cells were sorted separately from peripheral blood before TCR sequencing. To sequence the TCRbeta CDR3 region, genomic DNA was isolated from the sorted cells. The immunoSEQ Assay was used to sequence the TCRbeta CDR3 regions. Not all clones reach the TCRdb copy of this immuneACCESS table, which keeps in-frame sequences only. Checked studies attribute under half of the gap to unresolved V genes and leave the rest unexplained. A total of roughly 100,000 clones appear in this sample, around 91% of them only once. The ten largest make up around 0.86% of the sample.

V is clipped by 5 bases and J by 2 bases, and the sequence between their germline boundaries is 13 bases long. The CDR3 holds 14 amino acids from the cysteine to the phenylalanine. Just the 42-base CDR3 DNA is kept, in frame starting at base 1. CDR1 is given as SGHNT and CDR2 as YENEEA, both from the germline V gene. Sequences were derived from CD4+ or CD8+ T cells sorted from blood, sampled in a trial of the OX40 agonist ivuxolimab. The receptor was isolated from an adult with an advanced solid tumor such as melanoma, head and neck, liver or kidney cancer. In this chain, TRBV11-3 is recombined with TRBJ2-7; TRBD1 is possibly the D segment (6 matching bases). The CDR3 protein sequence reads: CASSLTGVTYEQYF. The bases read TGTGCCAGCAGCCTGACAGGCGTGACCTACGAGCAGTACTTC.